This T cell receptor (beta chain) emerged from a study of a mutant IDH1 vaccine in newly diagnosed glioma. Study context: Patients came in for eight vaccinations, in weeks 1, 3, 5, 7, 11, 15, 19 and 23. Of treated patients, around 62% were men and about 40% women, averaging around 44 years. Earlier treatment was radiotherapy, temozolomide, or both, with most getting both.

Study-level points and caveats: It was around 93% of patients that developed vaccine-induced immune responses.

CDR1 and CDR2 from the germline V gene are SGHNT and YENEEA. The CDR3 contains 18 residues. Trimming took 0 bases from V and 4 from J; bases not matched to a gene: 10. Measured with immunoSEQ multiplex PCR; TCRdb has only the in-frame clones, and not every one. The profile shows tens of thousands of clones, 87% of them singletons. Indicated time point: week 23, last vaccination. Topical imiquimod was applied with each vaccine dose, which held 300 ug of mutant IDH1 20-mer peptide. In its sample, this clone was seen a few times. Its antigen is not known. The V call is TRBV11-3, the J call TRBJ2-2; 8 bases agree with TRBD2. Source: PBMCs, taken from a glioma patient whose treatment included an IDH1 peptide vaccine. The sequence came from a middle-aged man with glioma. CDR3 nucleotides: TGTGCCAGCAGCTTAGACCAAAGCGGGAGCCAACTCACCGGGGAGCTGTTTTTT. Translating it yields CASSLDQSGSQLTGELFF.